This T cell receptor beta chain is from a study of blood T cell repertoires in COVID-19. Background on the study: COVID-19 samples collected from the United States, Italy and Spain covered acute and convalescent phases.

In terms of age and location, participants ranged from roughly 18 to 100 years and lived in 24 US areas. Germline-derived CDR1 and CDR2 are LNHDA and SQIVND (reference sequence). CDR3 size: 17 residues. With 5 bases removed from V and 1 base from J, the gap between germline ends came to 20 bases. The authors' processing: Reference gene primer amplification gave nucleated cell count estimates. Generated by immunoSEQ multiplex PCR, the TCRdb table keeps only in-frame clones and is missing some. V and J calls and clone size are those listed in that table; D and trimming were worked out from the DNA. The sample carries 300,000 or so clones, about nine tenths recorded once.

Sequencing used PBMCs or T cells enriched from blood (not recorded which). The V gene is TRBV19, the J gene TRBJ1-2; weak D call: TRBD1 (6 bases). The clonotype was recovered from a woman between 18 and 29 years old who had recovered from COVID-19. The DNA of the CDR3 is TGTGCCAGTAGTCCCTACTATCGGCAGGGGAATAACTATGGCTACACCTTC. Its translation: CASSPYYRQGNNYGYTF.